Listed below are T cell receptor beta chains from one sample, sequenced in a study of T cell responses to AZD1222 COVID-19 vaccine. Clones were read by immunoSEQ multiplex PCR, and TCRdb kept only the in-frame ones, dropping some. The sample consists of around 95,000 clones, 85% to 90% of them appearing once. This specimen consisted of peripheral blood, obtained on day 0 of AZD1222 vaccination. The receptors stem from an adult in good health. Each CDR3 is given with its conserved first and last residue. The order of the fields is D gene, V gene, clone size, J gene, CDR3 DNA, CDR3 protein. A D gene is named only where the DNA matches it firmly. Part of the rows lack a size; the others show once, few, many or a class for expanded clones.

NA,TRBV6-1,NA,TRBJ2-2,TGTGCCAGCAGTGAAGCGCGGAGGGGTCCCGGGGAGCTGTTTTTT,CASSEARRGPGELFF
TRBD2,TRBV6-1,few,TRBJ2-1,TGTGCCAGCAGTGAAGCGCGGATGACTAGCCGTGAGCAGTTCTTC,CASSEARMTSREQFF
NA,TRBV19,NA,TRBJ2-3,TGTGCCAGTAGTATCCACGAGCCTCCAGCGCAGTATTTT,CASSIHEPPAQYF
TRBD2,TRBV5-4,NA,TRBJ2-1,TGTGCCAGCAGGGGGGGGAGAGGGCTAGCGGGAGGAGTTTCTTTTGGTGAGCAGTTCTTC,CASRGGRGLAGGVSFGEQFF
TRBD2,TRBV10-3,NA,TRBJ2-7,TGTGCCATCAGTGGTGCGGGGGAAGAGCAGTACTTC,CAISGAGEEQYF
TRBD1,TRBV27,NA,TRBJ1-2,TGTGCCAGCAGTTCCCGGGACAGGGGGTTTGGGTATGGCTACACCTTC,CASSSRDRGFGYGYTF
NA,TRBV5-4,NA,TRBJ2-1,TGTGCCAGCAGTGTAGGAGGGACTGGTTACAATGAGCAGTTCTTC,CASSVGGTGYNEQFF
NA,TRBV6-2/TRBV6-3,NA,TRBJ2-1,TGTGCCAGCAGCCCTGTCACCAGCAATGAGCAGTTCTTC,CASSPVTSNEQFF
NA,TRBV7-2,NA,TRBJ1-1,TGTGCCAGCAAACAACCGGGGAAGAACACTGAAGCTTTCTTT,CASKQPGKNTEAFF
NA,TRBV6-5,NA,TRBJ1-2,TGTGCCAGCAGCATTGCGAGGACAGTAAGTGGCTACACCTTC,CASSIARTVSGYTF
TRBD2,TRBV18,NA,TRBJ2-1,TGTGCCAGCTGTCAGGCAGCGGGAGAGGGCAATGAGCAGTTCTTC,CASCQAAGEGNEQFF
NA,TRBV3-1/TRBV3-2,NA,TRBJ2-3,TGTGCCAGCAGCCAAATGCCCTCGGGTCAAGATACGCAGTATTTT,CASSQMPSGQDTQYF
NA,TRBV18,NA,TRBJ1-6,TGTGCCAGCTCACCAGCGGACAGAGTTAATTCACCCCTCCACTTT,CASSPADRVNSPLHF
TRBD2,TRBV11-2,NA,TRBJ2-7,TGTGCCAGCAGCTCGACTAGCGGGAGTCCCTACGAGCAGTACTTC,CASSSTSGSPYEQYF
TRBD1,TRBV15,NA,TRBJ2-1,TGTGCCACCAGCACCAAACAGGGGGCGCCAACTGAGCAGTTCTTC,CATSTKQGAPTEQFF
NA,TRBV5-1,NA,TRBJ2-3,TGCGCCAGCAGCTTGTTTACAGAAGGGTTGGATACGCAGTATTTT,CASSLFTEGLDTQYF
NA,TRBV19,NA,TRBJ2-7,TGTGCCAGTAGTATAGCGGGAAGGTTCGAGCAGTACTTC,CASSIAGRFEQYF
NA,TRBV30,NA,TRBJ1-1,TGTGCCTGGAGTGTCGGTCAGAACGCTTTCTTT,CAWSVGQNAFF
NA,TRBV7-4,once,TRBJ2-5,TGTGCCAGCAGTTGTAAGGCTCGGGGACGAAAGAGGACCCAGTACTTC,CASSCKARGRKRTQYF
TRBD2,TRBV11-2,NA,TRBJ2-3,TGTGCCAGCAGCCCGATGGGACTAGCGGGGAGCACAGATACGCAGTATTTT,CASSPMGLAGSTDTQYF
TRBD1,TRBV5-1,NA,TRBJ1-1,TGCGCCAGCAGCGAGGGGGCGAACACTGAAGCTTTCTTT,CASSEGANTEAFF
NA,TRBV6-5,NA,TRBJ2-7,TGTGCCAGCAGTAGCGGGACATTCTACGAGCAGTACTTC,CASSSGTFYEQYF
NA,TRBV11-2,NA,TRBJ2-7,TGTGCCAGCAGCTCCCCGAGACAGAGCCCCTACGAGCAGTACTTC,CASSSPRQSPYEQYF
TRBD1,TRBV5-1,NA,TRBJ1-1,TGCGCCAGCAGCTTACAGGGGGTAAACACTGAAGCTTTCTTT,CASSLQGVNTEAFF
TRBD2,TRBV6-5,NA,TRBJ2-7,TGTGCCAGCAGTAGCGGGGGCACCTACGAGCAGTACTTC,CASSSGGTYEQYF
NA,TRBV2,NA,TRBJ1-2,TGTGCCAGCAGTGAATTAGGGCGAATCTATGGCTACACCTTC,CASSELGRIYGYTF
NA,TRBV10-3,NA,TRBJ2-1,TGTGCCATCAGTTCCCTCACAGGGCGAAGCTCCTACAATGAGCAGTTCTTC,CAISSLTGRSSYNEQFF
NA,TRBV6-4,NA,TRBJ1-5,TGTGCCAGCAGTGACCCGGGGAATCGGGACCATCAGCCCCAGCATTTT,CASSDPGNRDHQPQHF
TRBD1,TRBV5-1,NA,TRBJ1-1,TGCGCCAGCAGCTGGATATTCGGGACAGCCAACACTGAAGCTTTCTTT,CASSWIFGTANTEAFF
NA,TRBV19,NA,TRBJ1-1,TGTGCCAGTAGTATTATCGGCGGGGGAGGCACTGAAGCTTTCTTT,CASSIIGGGGTEAFF
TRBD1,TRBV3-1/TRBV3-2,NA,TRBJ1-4,TGTGCCAGCAGCCACGGCAGGGGGCTTAATGAAAAACTGTTTTTT,CASSHGRGLNEKLFF
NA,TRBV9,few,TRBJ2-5,TGTGCCAGCAGCGTAGGAGGGAGTTTTGGGGGCGCCGGTGGGGAGACCCAGTACTTC,CASSVGGSFGGAGGETQYF
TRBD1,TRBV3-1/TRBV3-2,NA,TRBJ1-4,TGTGCCAGCAGCCAAGTCAGGGGGCGAACTAATGAAAAACTGTTTTTT,CASSQVRGRTNEKLFF
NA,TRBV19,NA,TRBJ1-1,TGTGCCAGTAGTTTTACGGAAGGAGGAAGGACTGAAGCTTTCTTT,CASSFTEGGRTEAFF
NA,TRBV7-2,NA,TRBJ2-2,TGTGCCAGCAGACCTACAGGGATGGAGGGCGGGGAGCTGTTTTTT,CASRPTGMEGGELFF
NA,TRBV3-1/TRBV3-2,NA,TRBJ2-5,TGTGCCAGCAGCCTGCAGGGGAGTAAAGAGACCCAGTACTTC,CASSLQGSKETQYF
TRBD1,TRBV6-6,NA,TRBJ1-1,TGTGCCAGCAGTAAGGAGGACAGGGCTAACACTGAAGCTTTCTTT,CASSKEDRANTEAFF
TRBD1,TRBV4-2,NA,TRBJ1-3,TGTGCCAGCAGCCGGACAGGGGGAAACACCATATATTTT,CASSRTGGNTIYF
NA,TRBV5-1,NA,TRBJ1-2,TGCGCCAGCAGCTTGGCGGGGGGCTATGGCTACACCTTC,CASSLAGGYGYTF
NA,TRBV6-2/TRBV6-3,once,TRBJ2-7,TGTGCCAGCAGTAGGAGCTCCTACGAGCAGTACTTC,CASSRSSYEQYF
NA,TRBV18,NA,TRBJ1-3,TGTGCCAGCTCACCACCCCTTGGAAACACCATATATTTT,CASSPPLGNTIYF
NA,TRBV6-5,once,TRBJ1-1,TGTGCCAGCAGTTACGGAGGTCCGAACACTGAAGCTTTCTTT,CASSYGGPNTEAFF
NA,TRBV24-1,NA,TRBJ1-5,TGTGCCACCAGTGATGGTAATCAGCCCCAGCATTTT,CATSDGNQPQHF
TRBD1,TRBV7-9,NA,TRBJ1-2,TGTGCCAGCAGCAATAGGGGGCATGGCTACACCTTC,CASSNRGHGYTF
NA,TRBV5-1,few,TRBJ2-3,TGCGCCAGCAGCTTGGCCGTGCGCGATACGCAGTATTTT,CASSLAVRDTQYF
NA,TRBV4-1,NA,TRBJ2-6,TGCGCCAGCAGCCAAGAGGGATTATCCGGGGCCAACGTCCTGACTTTC,CASSQEGLSGANVLTF
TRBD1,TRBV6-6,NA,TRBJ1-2,TGTGCCAGCAGCCTGACAGGGGACTATGGCTACACCTTC,CASSLTGDYGYTF
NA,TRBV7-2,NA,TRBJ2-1,TGTGCCAGCAGTCAAGACGGGGGCTCGGGGACTTACAATGAGCAGTTCTTC,CASSQDGGSGTYNEQFF
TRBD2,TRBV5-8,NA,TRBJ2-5,TGTGCCAGCAGCTTGATGAGCGGGAAGACCCAGTACTTC,CASSLMSGKTQYF
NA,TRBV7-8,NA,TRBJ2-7,TGTGCCAGCAGCTTAGGATTCGTCAACGAGCAGTACTTC,CASSLGFVNEQYF
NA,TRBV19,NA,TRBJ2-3,TGTGCCAGTAATAGCGGTAGCACAGATACGCAGTATTTT,CASNSGSTDTQYF
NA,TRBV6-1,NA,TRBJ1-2,TGTGCCAGCAGTGAAATAGGCAGGCACTATGGCTACACCTTC,CASSEIGRHYGYTF